This T cell receptor beta chain was retrieved from a study of CD8+CD57+ T cells in acquired aplastic anemia (dated by TCRdb to 2016 to 2018). The study in broad terms: Extracted DNA from sorted CD4+ and CD8+ cells averaged 3.2 ug, ranging from about 0.18 to 27.4 ug. CD8+CD57+ expansion was defined as frequency above the mean frequency observed in healthy subjects. The investigation overall reported the following: Patients and healthy controls showed no significant difference in CD8+ Simpson's diversity (P=0.060). Although 25 to 30 CD8+ CDR3 sequences were shared by patients and controls, these sequences appeared highly expressed in patients and within the immunodominant clones of patients.

The patients picked for sequencing were ones in whom flow cytometry had shown an expansion of CD8+CD57+ cells. Every patient had a diagnosis of severe acquired aplastic anemia based on International Study of Aplastic Anemia and Agranulocytosis and Camitta criteria. Patients had received no therapy at the time of blood sampling. In this study, sorted CD4+ and CD8+ T cells from the blood of healthy subjects and of severe aplastic anemia patients had their TCR repertoires deep-sequenced. Patients were enrolled under clinicaltrials.gov protocols 00001620, 01623167, 00001397, 00071045, 00081523 and 00961064 in the USA. Ficoll-Paque density gradient centrifugation was used to isolate peripheral blood mononuclear cells. Before DNA extraction, CD4+ and CD8+ T cells were sorted by FACS or by magnetic beads. Relative to germline, V is 3 bases shorter and J is 2 bases shorter, with 17 bases between their ends. The CDR3 numbers 15 residues from cysteine through phenylalanine. Of all the DNA, just the CDR3 is kept, 45 bases in frame from base 1. CDR1 and CDR2, per the germline V gene (reference sequence), are DFQATT and SNEGSKA.

Concerning this clonotype: Its antigen target is currently unknown. Base qualities are not provided; no much larger clone lies one nucleotide away.

Profiling of TCR beta VDJ combinations and CDR3 sequences used genomic DNA as the template. An Illumina HiSeq 2000 was the platform used for TCR repertoire sequencing. The source study handled its data this way. TRBV/TRBJ rearrangement plots, CDR3 size and DJ length profiles, and Simpson's diversity index were used to assess repertoires. The immunodominant clone was defined as the most abundant DNA sequence in deep sequencing data. CDR3 amino acid sequences were screened for sharing across subjects and were compared with published repertoires and the VDJdb database. Through fastp at Q25 and MiXCR, TCRdb rebuilt clones from the public reads, retaining in-frame beta chains. Every distinct CDR3 protein forms one entry, paired with its most common genes and DNA. These V and J calls originate from TCRdb's pipeline instead of the authors' own analysis. Within this sample are roughly 200,000 distinct CDR3 sequences, with roughly three fifths of them counted one time only. The ten largest account for about 44% of the sample.

The chain uses TRBV20-1 and TRBJ2-7, and the D gene may be TRBD2, 7 bases matching. The specimen sequenced was sorted CD4+, CD8+, or CD8+CD57+ T cells (not recorded which) from PBMCs. This receptor was identified in a human donor with aplastic anemia. This receptor carries the CDR3 CSARTRGGDTYEQYF. The DNA sequence is given as TGCAGTGCTAGGACGAGGGGGGGGGATACCTACGAGCAGTACTTC.